This T cell receptor (beta chain) was observed in a study of OX40 agonist ivuxolimab in advanced cancers. Study-wide results and limits: Low normalized T-cell clonal expansion was additionally recorded for some nonresponders. In general, CD8+ T cells held more expanded clones than CD4+ did, on average.

Using immunoSEQ multiplex PCR, the repertoire was profiled, and TCRdb retains in-frame clones only, with some absent. The sample lists tens of thousands of clones, 82% occurring once. Regarding this clone: Its antigen is as yet unknown.

The TCR originated in an adult with an advanced solid tumor such as melanoma, head and neck, liver or kidney cancer. Specimen: CD4+ or CD8+ T cells sorted from blood, collected in a trial of the OX40 agonist ivuxolimab.

The CDR3 reads CASNNRDSGGYGYTF. In DNA, the CDR3 is TGTGCCAGCAACAACCGGGACTCAGGGGGGTATGGCTACACCTTC. The gene calls are TRBV6-5 and TRBJ1-2; 7 nucleotides agree with TRBD1. V shed 7 bases and J 5 bases; nucleotides not matched to a gene: 13. This CDR3 has 15 amino acids. Germline CDR1 MNHEY, CDR2 SVGAGI.